A single sample is the source of the 17 T cell receptor beta chains below, sequenced in a study of sequential checkpoint blockade in melanoma. This sample's treatment: randomized to nivolumab then ipilimumab (arm A) or the reverse (arm B). The repertoire was sequenced with immunoSEQ multiplex PCR; TCRdb's copy has only in-frame clones and lacks some. The repertoire includes about 4,000 clones, just under 20% of them detected once, and about a quarter sits in the top ten. Material: tumor tissue (inferred from file names), obtained from a patient given nivolumab and ipilimumab in sequence. All receptors come from a human donor with melanoma.

V and J are TRBV11-3 and TRBJ1-2; D perhaps matches TRBD1 (6 bases). Germline V lookup: CDR1 SGHNT, CDR2 YENEEA. V lost 2 bases and J lost 1, with 17 bases in between. The CDR3 runs to 17 residues. The CDR3 bases are TGTGCCAGCAGCTTAATGGTTGGACAGCAATTTAACTATGGCTACACCTTC. Translating gives CASSLMVGQQFNYGYTF.

A few counts support this clone. This sequence joins TRBV6-8 and TRBJ1-1; D gene ambiguous. The CDR3 loop spans 13 amino acids. Trimming took 5 bases from V and 1 from J, leaving 8 bases between them. Germline values: CDR1 MNHGY, CDR2 SAAAGT. CDR3 sequence: CASSGYRNTEAFF. The CDR3 coding sequence is TGTGCCAGCAGTGGATACAGGAACACTGAAGCTTTCTTT.

This clone was observed at least ten times. V and J are TRBV6-8 and TRBJ1-5; D may be TRBD1 (5 bases). Germline V gene lookup returns CDR1 MNHGY and CDR2 SAAAGT. This CDR3 has 14 amino acids. Trimming removed 5 bases from V and 5 bases from J, with 13 bases in between. The CDR3 nucleotides are TGTGCCAGCAGTGCCTCCAGGGCGCATCAGCCCCAGCATTTT. The encoded protein is CASSASRAHQPQHF.

This clone was seen a few times. The chain has TRBV28 and TRBJ2-7; TRBD1 aligns across 8 bases. This CDR3 has 12 residues. CDR1 MDHEN and CDR2 SYDVKM come from the germline V gene. After removal of 5 bases from V and 7 bases from J, the junction contained 4 bases not matched to a gene. CDR3 bases: TGTGCCAGCAGTCTCGGGACAGGAGAGCAGTACGTC. Translation: CASSLGTGEQYV.

Judged by abundance, this clone is large. The chain carries TRBV11-3 and TRBJ1-5, with a possible D match to TRBD1 (5 bases). CDR1 SGHNT and CDR2 YENEEA come from the germline V gene. This CDR3 region has 14 residues. Trimming removed 3 bases from V and 11 bases from J, with 17 bases in between. CDR3 protein: CASSLEAGSWTQHF. The CDR3 DNA reads TGTGCCAGCAGCTTGGAGGCAGGGAGTTGGACCCAGCATTTT.

This clone was counted only a few times. The J gene is TRBJ2-5, the V gene TRBV9, with D perhaps TRBD2 (6 bases). The V and J ends lost 5 bases and 1 base respectively, with 9 bases between them. Germline V lookup: CDR1 SGDLS, CDR2 YYNGEE. The CDR3 loop spans 13 amino acids. The CDR3 nucleotides read TGTGCCAGCAGTGGGGGGTTCCAAGAGACCCAGTACTTC. Translation: CASSGGFQETQYF. The full variable domain, rest sourced from reference TRBV9 and TRBJ2-5, is DSGVTQTPKHLITATGQRVTLRCSPRSGDLSVYWYQQSLDQGLQFLIQYYNGEERAKGNILERFSAQQFPDLHSELNLSSLELGDSALYFCASSGGFQETQYFGPGTRLLVL.

This clone was seen repeatedly, ten times or more. The chain combines TRBV7-2 with TRBJ2-3; D not resolved. Trimming removed 2 bases from V and 2 bases from J, with 5 bases in between. CDR1 is SGHTA, CDR2 FQGNSA, per germline. This CDR3 is 13 amino acids long. For the CDR3, the DNA is TGTGCCAGCAGCTTACAGGACACAGATACGCAGTATTTT. It translates to CASSLQDTDTQYF.

The chain joins TRBV29-1 to TRBJ2-5; D not resolved. The CDR3 has 12 residues. The V and J ends lost 4 bases and 0 bases respectively, with 6 bases between them. Germline loops: CDR1 SQVTM, CDR2 ANQGSEA. DNA for the CDR3: TGCAGCGTTGCGTTGAACCAAGAGACCCAGTACTTC. It codes for CSVALNQETQYF.

V is TRBV9 and J is TRBJ2-2; D not resolved. Trimming stripped 5 bases from V and 0 bases from J, with 11 bases between. Germline V lookup: CDR1 SGDLS, CDR2 YYNGEE. The CDR3 is made up of 15 amino acids. CDR3: CASSEYKANTGELFF. Written as DNA, the CDR3 is TGTGCCAGCAGTGAGTACAAAGCGAACACCGGGGAGCTGTTTTTT.

The chain couples TRBV19 to TRBJ2-3; D unresolved. The CDR3 loop spans 12 amino acids. With 4 bases removed from V and 5 bases from J, the gap between germline ends came to 7 bases. CDR1 LNHDA and CDR2 SQIVND come from the germline V gene (reference sequence). The CDR3 bases are TGTGCCAGTAGTACCCAGAAAGATACGCAGTATTTT. Its protein product is CASSTQKDTQYF.

The rearrangement links TRBV5-1 to TRBJ2-2, with a weak D call TRBD1 (6 bases). This CDR3 contains 16 residues. Germline CDR1 and CDR2: SGHRS and YFSETQ. Trimming took off 0 bases at V and 1 base at J, with 10 bases between the two ends. The CDR3 protein is CASSLVGRGNTGELFF. The CDR3 DNA reads as TGCGCCAGCAGCTTGGTCGGCAGGGGGAACACCGGGGAGCTGTTTTTT.

The chain links TRBV12-5 to TRBJ2-1, with 8 bases aligning to TRBD2. Germline CDR1 is LGHNT and CDR2 is FRNRAP. This CDR3 is 13 amino acids long. The junction had 6 bases not matched to a gene; V was cut back by 6 bases and J by 8 bases. This chain's CDR3 is CASGQAGVYEQFF. The CDR3 DNA is TGTGCTAGTGGCCAAGCGGGGGTATATGAGCAGTTCTTC. The entire variable domain, with the rest obtained from reference TRBV12-5 and TRBJ2-1, is as follows: DARVTQTPRHKVTEMGQEVTMRCQPILGHNTVFWYRQTMMQGLELLAYFRNRAPLDDSGMPKDRFSAEMPDATLATLKIQPSEPRDSAVYFCASGQAGVYEQFFGPGTRLTVL.

The chain uses TRBV6-8 and TRBJ2-7, with 7 bases aligning to TRBD2. CDR1 is MNHGY, CDR2 SAAAGT, per germline. The CDR3 is made up of 17 amino acids. J lost 6 bases, V lost 5 bases, and 19 bases had no gene match. In DNA, the CDR3 is TGTGCCAGCAGTAATAGATGGGACGGGGGGATAATTTCCGAGCAGTACGTC. Translating it yields CASSNRWDGGIISEQYV.

This clone was seen a few times. This chain links TRBV30 with TRBJ1-3; no clear D gene. V lost 5 bases and J 1 base, leaving 6 bases between the germline ends. Germline V lookup: CDR1 GTSNPN, CDR2 SVGIG (reference sequence). The CDR3 is 12 residues long. The DNA for the CDR3 is TGTGCCTGGGGCCCATCTGGAAACACCATATATTTT. Translation gives CAWGPSGNTIYF.

The genes are TRBV6-8 and TRBJ1-5, with 7 bases lining up with TRBD1. Trimming removed 10 bases from V and 0 bases from J; junction bases left unmatched: 9. This CDR3 region has 15 residues. The V gene's germline CDR1 is MNHGY and CDR2 SAAAGT. The DNA of the CDR3 is TGTGCCATCAGGGACAGCCGAGTTAGCAATCAGCCCCAGCATTTT. Its translation: CAIRDSRVSNQPQHF.

This chain uses TRBV30 with TRBJ1-2; D gene uncertain. The CDR3 loop spans 12 amino acids. The V and J ends lost 4 bases and 8 bases respectively, with 14 bases between them. Germline CDR1 and CDR2: GTSNPN and SVGIG (reference sequence). The CDR3 loop is CAWKSSLAGYTF. CDR3 in DNA: TGTGCCTGGAAGTCGTCCTTGGCGGGCTACACCTTC.

This clone was detected a few times. V and J are TRBV15 and TRBJ1-4; D not resolved. V was trimmed by 0 bases and J by 4 bases, leaving 15 bases between them. This CDR3 contains 17 residues. CDR1 LNHNV and CDR2 YYDKDF come from the germline V gene (reference sequence). CDR3 coding DNA: TGTGCCACCAGCAGAGAGGCCATCGGTATGGGTAATGAAAAACTGTTTTTT. It yields the protein CATSREAIGMGNEKLFF.